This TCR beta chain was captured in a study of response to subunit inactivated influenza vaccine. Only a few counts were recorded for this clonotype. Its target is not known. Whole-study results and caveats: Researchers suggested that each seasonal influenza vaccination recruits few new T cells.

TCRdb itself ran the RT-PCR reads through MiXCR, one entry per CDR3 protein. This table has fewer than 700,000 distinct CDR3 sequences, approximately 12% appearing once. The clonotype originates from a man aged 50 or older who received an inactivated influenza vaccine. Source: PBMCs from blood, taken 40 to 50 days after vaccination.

Written as DNA, the CDR3 is TGTGCCATCTCTAAGACAGGGTTCTCTGGAAACACCATATATTTT. Translation: CAISKTGFSGNTIYF. The rearrangement links TRBV10-3 to TRBJ1-3; 7 bases fit TRBD1. In germline, CDR1 is ENHRY, CDR2 SYGVKD. With V trimmed by 8 bases and J by 0 bases, 7 bases remained unmatched. The CDR3 totals 15 residues.